This T cell receptor beta chain was identified during a study of regulatory T cells in long-lasting Graves disease. This CDR3 has 13 residues. V lost 4 bases to trimming and J lost 0 bases, with 6 bases between them. CDR1 is SEHNR, CDR2 FQNEAQ, per germline (reference sequence). The study, taken as a whole, reports: What was studied was peripheral blood only, and not thyroid tissue.

To make TCR beta libraries, researchers used iRepertoire HTBI primers and Arm-PCR of CDR3 regions. TCRdb analysed the multiplex PCR reads with MiXCR anew, one entry per CDR3 protein. The data hold 400,000 to 450,000 distinct CDR3 sequences, with around 17% observed a single time. Specified time point: newly diagnosed GD, antithyroid drugs for less than 3 months. PBMC RNA served as the TCR library source. This clonotype has ten or more counts. Its antigen remains unidentified. These data were likewise used in another study, on T cells in Graves' hyperthyroidism and ophthalmopathy. That report adds: TCR CDR3 regions were first amplified by RT-PCR with HTBI primers.

This sample comprised peripheral blood mononuclear cells (PBMCs), obtained at new diagnosis, from a patient treated with antithyroid drugs. The chain recombines TRBV7-9 with TRBJ1-2; D is unclear. The sequence was obtained from a woman aged 30 to 39 with Graves disease. In DNA form, the CDR3 reads TGTGCCAGCAGCTCTTCCTCTAACTATGGCTACACCTTC. This codes for CASSSSSNYGYTF.